The clone carrying this TCR beta chain was seen more than once but under ten times. The antigen is undetermined. Amplification targeted TCR beta CDR3 regions from RNA transcripts. A set of HTBI primers served as the primers for a first-round RT-PCR of the TCR CDR3. One entry per CDR3 protein, called by TCRdb with MiXCR from the multiplex PCR reads. The data contain some 490,000 distinct CDR3 sequences, approximately 22% of them seen just once; the ten biggest clones take up under 55%. The junction had 4 bases not matched to a gene; V was cut back by 3 bases and J by 7 bases. CDR1 and CDR2 (germline): SGHRS, YFSETQ. The CDR3 length is 12 residues. These data are taken from a study of T cells in Graves' hyperthyroidism and ophthalmopathy. Study-wide context: Peripheral blood specimens were obtained at initial diagnosis, prior to any treatment. Study findings and constraints: Blood also contained most expanded thyroid clonotypes above 0.001.

In the ophthalmopathy cohort, Clinical Activity Score was at least 3, NOSPECS grade at least 4, and duration under 3 months. The sequenced sample consisted of blood. The rearrangement links TRBV5-1 to TRBJ2-7, with TRBD1 identical over 7 bases. This TCR was recovered from a woman aged 70 to 79 with Graves' ophthalmopathy. CDR3 sequence (DNA): TGCGCCAGCAGCTGGACAGGCCAAGAGCAGTACTTC. Protein product: CASSWTGQEQYF. The full variable domain, completed using reference TRBV5-1 and TRBJ2-7, is KAGVTQTPRYLIKTRGQQVTLSCSPISGHRSVSWYQQTPGQGLQFLFEYFSETQRNKGNFPGRFSGRQFSNSRSEMNVSTLELGDSALYLCASSWTGQEQYFGPGTRLTVT.